A selection of T cell receptor beta chains follows, all from one sample in a study of identical twins. TCRdb analysed the 5' RACE reads with MiXCR anew, one entry per CDR3 protein. The sample carries around 1.7 million distinct CDR3 sequences, around 33% recorded once. Sequences were obtained from cord blood. These receptors all stem from a newborn girl in good health. Each CDR3 is given with its conserved first and last residue. The order of the fields is J gene, V gene, clone size, D gene, CDR3 DNA, CDR3 protein. D genes are given only for firm matches. Clone size is stated in some rows and not others, as once, few, many or a class when expanded.

TRBJ2-7,TRBV20-1,few,.,TGCAGTGCTAGGTCCAGATCCGCCCACGAGCAGTACTTC,CSARSRSAHEQYF
TRBJ2-2,TRBV10-3,.,TRBD2,TGTGCCATCAGTGAGGTAGCGGGGGGGAACACCGGGGAGCTGTTTTTT,CAISEVAGGNTGELFF
TRBJ1-2,TRBV12-3/TRBV12-4,few,.,TGTGCCAGCAGTCCGGAGGCTAGATATGGCTACACCTTC,CASSPEARYGYTF
TRBJ2-5,TRBV5-1,.,TRBD1,TGCGCCAGCAGCTCGGGACAGGGTGGGGGAGAGACCCAGTACTTC,CASSSGQGGGETQYF
TRBJ2-1,TRBV20-1,.,.,TGCAGTGCTAGGTCCGGGGGGCTGTCCCTGGATGAGCAGTTCTTC,CSARSGGLSLDEQFF
TRBJ1-1,TRBV12-3/TRBV12-4,few,TRBD1,TGTGCCAGCAGTTTAAAACAGGGGGCTGAAGCTTTCTTT,CASSLKQGAEAFF
TRBJ2-5,TRBV20-1,.,.,TGCAGTGATCCCAAGCTGGACAGCCTACAAGAGACCCAGTACTTC,CSDPKLDSLQETQYF
TRBJ2-5,TRBV20-1,.,TRBD2,TGCAGTGCTAGATGGACTAGATCGAGGCAAGAGACCCAGTACTTC,CSARWTRSRQETQYF
TRBJ2-5,TRBV6-2/TRBV6-3,.,.,TGTGCCAGCAGTTCTCCCCGACTCGTGGGCCAAGAGACCCAGTACTTC,CASSSPRLVGQETQYF
TRBJ2-7,TRBV29-1,few,TRBD1,TGCAGCGTTCACACTGGACAGGGCAGCTCCTACGAGCAGTACTTC,CSVHTGQGSSYEQYF
TRBJ2-1,TRBV6-2/TRBV6-3,.,TRBD2,TGTGCCAGCAGTTACGATCTAGCGGGAGGGCTGACACGCTACAATGAGCAGTTCTTC,CASSYDLAGGLTRYNEQFF
TRBJ1-4,TRBV15,.,.,TGTGCCACCAGCAGAGATATGAACGAAAGAGGAAAACTGTTTTTT,CATSRDMNERGKLFF
TRBJ2-1,TRBV12-3/TRBV12-4,.,TRBD2,TGTGCCAGCACCAGAGCGGGAGTCTACAATGAGCAGTTCTTC,CASTRAGVYNEQFF
TRBJ2-7,TRBV20-1,.,TRBD1,TGCAGTGCTAGAGATGTAGGGACAGGGACCTACGAGCAGTACTTC,CSARDVGTGTYEQYF
TRBJ2-5,TRBV2,.,TRBD2,TGTGCCAGCAACAGTAAATTTCTCGTCAGCGGGGGGGACCGAGAGACCCAGTACTTC,CASNSKFLVSGGDRETQYF
TRBJ2-1,TRBV7-9,.,.,TGTGCCGACAGCTTACTGGACAATGAGCAGTTCTTC,CADSLLDNEQFF
TRBJ2-2,TRBV4-2,.,.,TGTGCCAGCAGCCAGGCCGGGACTCGCCTCACCGGGGAGCTGTTTTTT,CASSQAGTRLTGELFF
TRBJ2-7,TRBV6-5,.,.,TGTGCCAGCAGTTATTTCGGGGGCGGATTGACTGCCCCCTCCTACGAGCAGTACTTC,CASSYFGGGLTAPSYEQYF
TRBJ1-1,TRBV5-1,.,TRBD1,TGCGCCAGCAGCTTCGGACAGGCTTTGAACACTGAAGCTTTCTTT,CASSFGQALNTEAFF
TRBJ2-3,TRBV30,few,.,TGTGCCTGGAGTCTCCGAACAGATACGCAGTATTTT,CAWSLRTDTQYF
TRBJ2-7,TRBV20-1,few,.,TGCAGTGCTAGAGATCTCGCAGGGGTCGAGCAGTACTTC,CSARDLAGVEQYF
TRBJ1-4,TRBV6-1,.,.,TGTGCCAGCAGTGAAGCTGCAGTCCCAAATGAAAAACTGTTTTTT,CASSEAAVPNEKLFF
TRBJ2-1,TRBV7-2,few,.,TGTGCCAGCAGCCTCTCTCTCAAGGGTGAGCAGTTCTTC,CASSLSLKGEQFF
TRBJ2-1,TRBV29-1,many,TRBD1,TGCAGCGTTGAAGGGTATGGACAGGGGTACAATGAGCAGTTCTTC,CSVEGYGQGYNEQFF
TRBJ2-1,TRBV5-1,few,TRBD2,TGCGCCAGCAGCTTGGCCTGGCGGGGGGGCCAGGATGAGCAGTTCTTC,CASSLAWRGGQDEQFF
TRBJ2-4,TRBV20-1,.,.,TGCAGTGCTAGAGTAAGGGGCGCCCCCAAAAACATTCAGTACTTC,CSARVRGAPKNIQYF
TRBJ2-1,TRBV20-1,few,TRBD2,TGCAGTGCTGTAGCGGGAGCGTGGCACAATGAGCAGTTCTTC,CSAVAGAWHNEQFF
TRBJ2-7,TRBV7-6,few,TRBD1,TGTGCCAGCAGCTTAAAGTATAGAGCGGACAGGGGGTTTTACGAGCAGTACTTC,CASSLKYRADRGFYEQYF
TRBJ2-1,TRBV10-3,many,TRBD2,TGTGCCACCAAACTAGCGGGAGAGGTGGATGAGCAGTTCTTC,CATKLAGEVDEQFF
TRBJ1-5,TRBV20-1,.,.,TGCAGTGATGGCGAGGTCGGCAGGGGATTTAGCAATCAGCCCCAGCATTTT,CSDGEVGRGFSNQPQHF
TRBJ2-5,TRBV6-9,.,.,TGTGCCAGCGAAGGAAGTCACATAGGGGGAGAGACCCAGTACTTC,CASEGSHIGGETQYF
TRBJ1-2,TRBV12-3/TRBV12-4,many,.,TGTGCCAGCAGTTTTCCCGGGGGTGGCTACACCTTC,CASSFPGGGYTF
TRBJ2-3,TRBV20-1,few,.,TGCAGTGCTAGAATAGGCACAGATACGCAGTATTTT,CSARIGTDTQYF
TRBJ2-5,TRBV20-1,few,.,TGCAGTGCTAGAGTTGCGAGGGGACCGAGAGAGACCCAGTACTTC,CSARVARGPRETQYF
TRBJ2-3,TRBV10-3,.,.,TGTGCCATCAGTGATCGTCATACGCAGTATTTT,CAISDRHTQYF
TRBJ2-1,TRBV3-1,few,TRBD2,TGTGCCAGCAGCCCTACGGGACTAGCGGGAGTAAATGAGCAGTTCTTC,CASSPTGLAGVNEQFF
TRBJ1-4,TRBV29-1,.,.,TGCAGCGTTGGGAGACCCTACGGGTTTGAAAAACTGTTTTTT,CSVGRPYGFEKLFF
TRBJ2-3,TRBV13,.,TRBD2,TGTGCCAGCAGCTTCGTGACTAGCGGCTACACAGATACGCAGTATTTT,CASSFVTSGYTDTQYF
TRBJ2-7,TRBV5-1,.,.,TGCGCCAGCAGCTTGGTTAGCCGCCCCTCCTACAATGAGCAGTACTTC,CASSLVSRPSYNEQYF
TRBJ1-6,TRBV7-9,.,TRBD1,TGTGCCAGCAGCTTAGGGACAGGCCCTTCACCCCTCCACTTT,CASSLGTGPSPLHF
TRBJ1-1,TRBV7-8,.,.,TGTGCCAGCCTATTAGGGGGGGGAAACACTGAAGCTTTCTTT,CASLLGGGNTEAFF
TRBJ2-3,TRBV12-3/TRBV12-4,.,TRBD1,TGTGCCAGCAACAGGGGGCTAGATACGCAGTATTTT,CASNRGLDTQYF
TRBJ2-7,TRBV13,once,.,TGTGCCAGCAGCTCAATCGGGCTCCGCTCCTACGAGCAGTACTTC,CASSSIGLRSYEQYF
TRBJ2-3,TRBV6-5,.,TRBD2,TGTGCCAGCAGTTACACTGAACTAGCGGGAATAACAGATACGCAGTATTTT,CASSYTELAGITDTQYF
TRBJ1-3,TRBV28,few,TRBD1,TGTGCCAGCAACCCCGGACAGGGGGTTTCTGGAAACACCATATATTTT,CASNPGQGVSGNTIYF
TRBJ1-2,TRBV29-1,.,.,TGCAGCGTTGAGCCGGCAGGGCTCTATGGCTACACCTTC,CSVEPAGLYGYTF
TRBJ2-3,TRBV29-1,many,.,TGCAGCGTCAGCCGATTGGCGGGCTCAGATACGCAGTATTTT,CSVSRLAGSDTQYF
TRBJ2-7,TRBV3-1,.,TRBD1,TGTGCCAGCAGCTCCGGGACAGATCTTGGAGAGCAGTACTTC,CASSSGTDLGEQYF
TRBJ2-5,TRBV7-9,many,TRBD2,TGTGCCAGCAGCTTAAGTCGGACTAGCCTCAAAGAGACCCAGTACTTC,CASSLSRTSLKETQYF
TRBJ1-1,TRBV11-2,few,.,TGTGCCAGCCGCATACGACGGGACACTGAAGCTTTCTTT,CASRIRRDTEAFF
TRBJ2-7,TRBV4-2,.,.,TGTGCCAGCAGCCAGAGGGACTTGCCCGGCTACGAGCAGTACTTC,CASSQRDLPGYEQYF
TRBJ2-7,TRBV20-1,few,TRBD1,TGCAGTGCTAGGCCCCAGGGGGCCTACGAGCAGTACTTC,CSARPQGAYEQYF
TRBJ2-7,TRBV7-2,few,.,TGTGCCAGCAGCCAATTACCGGGAACCTACGAGCAGTACTTC,CASSQLPGTYEQYF
TRBJ2-2,TRBV5-1,once,TRBD1,TGCGCCAGCACACAGGGGGCCGAAGGCACCGGGGAGCTGTTTTTT,CASTQGAEGTGELFF
TRBJ1-2,TRBV12-3/TRBV12-4,few,.,TGTGCCAGCAGTTCGTTCAGGGACTATGGCTACACCTTC,CASSSFRDYGYTF